These 22 T cell receptor beta chains originate from one sample sequenced in a study of graft-versus-host responses after intestinal transplantation. Lymphocytes (intraepithelial and lamina propria) were released by processing the graft tissue. Repertoires were generated with immunoSEQ multiplex PCR, while TCRdb's copy carries only in-frame clones and drops some. The repertoire holds about 60,000 clones, with 89% as singletons. Specimen: ileum tissue, collected around 350 days after transplant. The receptor source for this set is a human patient who received an intestinal transplant, so some T cells may come from the graft donor.

This chain uses TRBV5-1 with TRBJ2-1; possibly TRBD2 for D (6 bases). Germline V gene sequence: CDR1 SGHRS, CDR2 YFSETQ. CDR3 length: 13 residues. Trimming pared 4 bases from V and 5 bases from J, leaving 10 bases between. This CDR3 reads CASSAGPNNEQFF. CDR3 nucleotide sequence: TGCGCCAGCAGCGCGGGACCGAACAATGAGCAGTTCTTC.

The V call is TRBV25-1, the J call TRBJ1-2, with 9 bases lining up with TRBD1. Germline CDR1 reads MGHDK; CDR2 reads SYGVNS. The CDR3 sequence is 13 residues long. J was trimmed by 11 bases and V by 6 bases; bases with no gene match: 10. The CDR3 protein is CASRLRDREEYTF. DNA for the CDR3: TGTGCCAGCAGGCTACGGGACAGGGAAGAATACACCTTC.

This clone has just a few counts. V is TRBV7-3 and J is TRBJ2-7, with TRBD2 identical over 11 bases. J was trimmed by 6 bases and V by 5 bases; bases with no gene match: 3. The CDR3 runs 13 residues. CDR1 and CDR2 (germline): SGHTA, FQGTGA. CDR3 amino acids: CASSLGTSGEQYF. As DNA, the CDR3 is TGTGCCAGCAGCCTCGGGACTAGCGGCGAGCAGTACTTC.

This sequence joins TRBV5-5 and TRBJ1-6; D is perhaps TRBD1 (5 bases). CDR1 and CDR2 from the germline V gene are SGHKS and YYEKEE (reference sequence). Trimming removed 0 bases from V and 15 bases from J, with 10 bases in between. The CDR3 has 12 residues. CDR3 in amino acids: CASSLEGVNLHF. In DNA, the CDR3 is TGTGCCAGCAGCTTGGAAGGGGTAAACCTCCACTTT. The full variable domain, rest sourced from reference TRBV5-5 and TRBJ1-6, is DAGVTQSPTHLIKTRGQQVTLRCSPISGHKSVSWYQQVLGQGPQFIFQYYEKEERGRGNFPDRFSARQFPNYSSELNVNALLLGDSALYLCASSLEGVNLHFGNGTRLTVT.

The rearrangement joins TRBV29-1 to TRBJ2-1, with D maybe TRBD1 (5 bases). Germline V gene lookup returns CDR1 SQVTM and CDR2 ANQGSEA. This CDR3 comprises 15 residues. Trimming removed 2 bases at V and 4 bases at J, with 15 bases between. The CDR3 sequence: CSVERGGNTYNEQFF. CDR3 DNA sequence: TGCAGCGTTGAAAGGGGCGGTAATACTTACAATGAGCAGTTCTTC.

The gene calls are TRBV2 and TRBJ2-3; 7 positions match TRBD2. The CDR3 runs to 15 residues. With V trimmed by 1 base and J by 2 bases, 3 bases remained unmatched. From germline, CDR1 is SNHLY and CDR2 FYNNEI. The CDR3 is CASSEEGTNTDTQYF. The DNA for the CDR3 is TGTGCCAGCAGTGAAGAAGGGACTAACACAGATACGCAGTATTTT.

The J gene is TRBJ2-7, the V gene TRBV11-2; TRBD1 matches at 8 bases. V gave up 3 bases and J gave up 3 bases; unmatched junction bases: 10. Germline assignment: CDR1 SGHAT and CDR2 FQNNGV. CDR3 length equals 16 residues. The CDR3 reads CASSFTEDRALYEQYF. The CDR3 DNA reads TGTGCCAGCAGCTTTACGGAGGACAGGGCCCTCTACGAGCAGTACTTC.

The CDR3 protein is CASSFERDTSYEQYF. The DNA of the CDR3 is TGTGCCAGCAGCTTCGAGAGGGACACTTCCTACGAGCAGTACTTC. The J gene is TRBJ2-7, the V gene TRBV7-2, with a weak D call TRBD1 (6 bases). The CDR3 runs to 15 residues. Germline assignment: CDR1 SGHTA and CDR2 FQGNSA. Between the trimmed V and J ends, which lost 3 bases and 1 base, there was a span of 13 bases. Using reference TRBV7-2 and TRBJ2-7 for the parts outside the CDR3, the full variable domain is GAGVSQSPSNKVTEKGKDVELRCDPISGHTALYWYRQSLGQGLEFLIYFQGNSAPDKSGLPSDRFSAERTGGSVSTLTIQRTQQEDSAVYLCASSFERDTSYEQYFGPGTRLTVT.

The chain recombines TRBV6-5 with TRBJ1-5, with D uncertain. CDR1 and CDR2 (germline): MNHEY, SVGAGI. Trimming removed 0 bases from V and 7 bases from J, with 13 bases in between. This CDR3 is 15 amino acids long. The CDR3 DNA reads TGTGCCAGCAGTTACTCGAAGGAATCCTCGCAGCCCCAGCATTTT. Protein product: CASSYSKESSQPQHF.

This sequence joins TRBV15 and TRBJ2-3; unclear D gene. CDR3 size: 13 residues. Deletions cut 1 base from V and 6 bases from J, with 8 bases between. Germline CDR1 is LNHNV and CDR2 is YYDKDF (reference sequence). CDR3 in amino acids: CATSRGPRDTQYF. Written as DNA, the CDR3 is TGTGCCACCAGCAGAGGGCCGCGGGATACGCAGTATTTT.

In this sample, this clone turned up once. The V and J genes are TRBV4-2 and TRBJ2-1; 13 nucleotides agree with TRBD2. Germline V gene lookup returns CDR1 LGHNA and CDR2 YNFKEQ. J gave up 2 bases and V 0 bases, and 13 bases lay outside the gene matches. The CDR3 totals 21 residues. This CDR3 reads CASSQDRGTSGRAIPYNEQFF. The CDR3 DNA reads TGTGCCAGCAGCCAAGATCGCGGAACTAGCGGGAGGGCCATCCCCTACAATGAGCAGTTCTTC.

V and J are TRBV2 and TRBJ2-7; 12 nucleotides line up with TRBD2. The trim removed 6 bases at V and 3 bases at J, leaving 6 bases unmatched. Germline-derived CDR1 and CDR2 are SNHLY and FYNNEI. The CDR3 length is 15 residues. CDR3 sequence reads: CASSRTSGTSYEQYF. The CDR3 nucleotides are TGTGCCAGCAGCCGGACTAGCGGGACGAGCTACGAGCAGTACTTC. The full variable domain, with the rest looked up from reference TRBV2 and TRBJ2-7, is EPEVTQTPSHQVTQMGQEVILRCVPISNHLYFYWYRQILGQKVEFLVSFYNNEISEKSEIFDDQFSVERPDGSNFTLKIRSTKLEDSAMYFCASSRTSGTSYEQYFGPGTRLTVT.

The chain links TRBV2 to TRBJ2-3; D ambiguous. The CDR3 runs 16 residues. The V end lost 0 bases, the J end lost 2 bases, and 12 bases lay between the germline ends. CDR1 is SNHLY, CDR2 FYNNEI, per germline. The CDR3 coding sequence is TGTGCCAGCAGTGAAGCGCTTCTTGGCCTCACAGATACGCAGTATTTT. Translated: CASSEALLGLTDTQYF. Full variable domain (missing parts from reference TRBV2 and TRBJ2-3): EPEVTQTPSHQVTQMGQEVILRCVPISNHLYFYWYRQILGQKVEFLVSFYNNEISEKSEIFDDQFSVERPDGSNFTLKIRSTKLEDSAMYFCASSEALLGLTDTQYFGPGTRLTVL.

The chain combines TRBV2 with TRBJ1-5, with TRBD1 matching 7 bases. The V gene's germline CDR1 is SNHLY and CDR2 FYNNEI. Germline trimming cut 7 bases from V and 5 bases from J; bases unmatched to any gene: 2. The CDR3 extends over 12 amino acids. CDR3 residues: CASNRGDQPQHF. DNA of the CDR3: TGTGCCAGCAACAGGGGAGATCAGCCCCAGCATTTT.

The gene calls are TRBV13 and TRBJ1-1; D unclear. Between the trimmed V and J ends, which lost 7 bases and 2 bases, there was a span of 11 bases. The V gene's germline CDR1 is PRHDT and CDR2 FYEKMQ (reference sequence). The CDR3 consists of 13 residues. The CDR3 is CASTQEDNTEAFF. The CDR3 DNA is TGTGCCAGCACCCAGGAGGATAACACTGAAGCTTTCTTT.

The chain carries TRBV15 and TRBJ1-1; D is uncertain. V lost 6 bases and J 5 bases, leaving 13 bases between the germline ends. The CDR3 length is 13 residues. Germline V gives CDR1 LNHNV, CDR2 YYDKDF (reference sequence). In DNA, the CDR3 is TGTGCCACCAGGCCAGGTCTGGGGACTGAAGCTTTCTTT. Its translation: CATRPGLGTEAFF.

The chain has TRBV5-5 and TRBJ1-5; 9 bases are shared with TRBD1. From germline, CDR1 is SGHKS and CDR2 YYEKEE (reference sequence). The J segment lost 6 bases and the V segment lost 4 bases, leaving 5 bases of the junction unmatched. The CDR3 sequence is 14 residues long. The CDR3 coding sequence is TGTGCCAGCAGCGAGGGACAGGGTCTTCAGCCCCAGCATTTT. It translates to CASSEGQGLQPQHF.

The chain couples TRBV25-1 to TRBJ1-4; tentatively, D is TRBD1 (5 bases). V was cut by 0 bases and J by 8 bases, with 13 bases left in between. The CDR3 sequence is 15 residues long. Germline assignment: CDR1 MGHDK and CDR2 SYGVNS. CDR3 protein: CASSEYLPRGEKLFF. CDR3 sequence (DNA): TGTGCCAGCAGTGAATATCTCCCCCGGGGGGAAAAACTGTTTTTT. Variable domain in full (rest from reference TRBV25-1 and TRBJ1-4): EADIYQTPRYLVIGTGKKITLECSQTMGHDKMYWYQQDPGMELHLIHYSYGVNSTEKGDLSSESTVSRIRTEHFPLTLESARPSHTSQYLCASSEYLPRGEKLFFGSGTQLSVL.

The genes are TRBV2 and TRBJ2-3, with D possibly TRBD2 on 5 matching bases. This CDR3 has 14 amino acids. V dropped 3 bases and J dropped 1 base, with 8 bases sitting between them. Germline-derived CDR1 and CDR2 are SNHLY and FYNNEI. Here the CDR3 reads CASSDDGGTDTQYF. The CDR3 region has the DNA TGTGCCAGCAGTGATGACGGGGGCACAGATACGCAGTATTTT.

The V and J genes are TRBV7-8 and TRBJ2-1; 8 positions agree with TRBD2. Germline assignment: CDR1 SGHVS and CDR2 FQNEAQ. CDR3 length: 15 residues. Trimming removed 4 bases from V and 4 bases from J; junction bases left unmatched: 6. The CDR3 here is CASSSAGDPYNEQFF. The DNA of the CDR3 is TGTGCCAGCAGCTCAGCGGGAGACCCTTACAATGAGCAGTTCTTC.

The V and J genes are TRBV27 and TRBJ2-7; 7 nucleotides align to TRBD2. With 4 bases clipped from V and 1 base from J, the junction kept 1 base outside the gene matches. The CDR3 extends over 13 amino acids. CDR1 and CDR2 (germline): MNHEY, SMNVEV (reference sequence). The CDR3 coding sequence is TGTGCCAGCAGTTCGGGGGGTTCCTACGAGCAGTACTTC. Translating it yields CASSSGGSYEQYF.

J is TRBJ2-7 and V is TRBV9; 12 bases align to TRBD2. Trimming at V came to 1 base and at J to 5 bases, leaving 4 bases not matched to a gene. Germline CDR1 SGDLS, CDR2 YYNGEE. The CDR3 length is 15 residues. CDR3 DNA sequence: TGTGCCAGCAGCGTACGCGGACTAGCGGGGAACGAGCAGTACTTC. This translates into CASSVRGLAGNEQYF.